This passage covers 25 T cell receptor beta chains from one sample sequenced in a study of shared clonotypes between healthy human individuals. CD8 cells classed as naive were CD45RO-negative and positively selected for CCR7, excluding terminally differentiated effector memory CD45RA+ cells. The repertoire was sequenced with immunoSEQ multiplex PCR; TCRdb's copy has only in-frame clones and lacks some. The sample carries around 1.9 million clones, just under 95% recorded once. Sequenced material: naive CD8+ T cells from PBMCs. These receptors all come from a man between 18 and 29 years old in good health. Some clones in this sample may be carry-over from other donors' samples.

The V gene is TRBV27, the J gene TRBJ2-1; 11 nucleotides align to TRBD2. The germline CDR1 and CDR2 sequences are MNHEY and SMNVEV (reference sequence). With 8 bases clipped from V and 7 bases from J, the junction kept 19 bases outside the gene matches. The CDR3 contains 18 residues. The DNA for the CDR3 is TGTGCCAGCTCAATCTTTAGCGGGAGGGGTGGTTCTGGGAATGAGCAGTTCTTC. This gives the protein CASSIFSGRGGSGNEQFF.

The V call is TRBV20-1, the J call TRBJ2-5, with TRBD2 as a possible D gene (6 bases). Germline-derived CDR1 and CDR2 are DFQATT and SNEGSKA (reference sequence). Trimming removed 7 bases at V and 7 bases at J, with 10 bases between. There are 10 residues in the CDR3. The DNA of the CDR3 is TGCAGTGTGCCCGGGGGGACCCAGTACTTC. Protein sequence: CSVPGGTQYF.

The sample holds one count of this clone. The chain joins TRBV4-3 to TRBJ1-4; 7 bases fit TRBD1. This CDR3 comprises 16 residues. The V gene's germline CDR1 is LGHNA and CDR2 YSLEER. The trim removed 0 bases at V and 6 bases at J, leaving 7 bases unmatched. DNA for the CDR3: TGCGCCAGCAGCCAAGAGGGAGGGACAGTAGATGAAAAACTGTTTTTT. Protein: CASSQEGGTVDEKLFF.

The J gene is TRBJ1-3, the V gene TRBV5-1, with D hard to call. CDR1 and CDR2 (germline): SGHRS, YFSETQ. V shed 0 bases and J shed 7 bases, with 14 bases lying between them. The CDR3 length is 15 residues. The CDR3 is CASSLGRSVGNTIYF. CDR3 nucleotides: TGCGCCAGCAGCTTGGGCCGTTCGGTGGGGAACACCATATATTTT.

This clone has just one count. This chain joins TRBV10-1 and TRBJ2-7; D possibly matches TRBD1 or TRBD2 (6 bases each). The V gene's germline CDR1 is WNHNN and CDR2 SYGVQD (reference sequence). V lost 3 bases to trimming and J lost 5 bases, with 14 bases between them. The length of the CDR3 is 14 residues. The CDR3 here is CASSDGGGSNEQYF. The CDR3 nucleotides read TGCGCCAGCAGTGACGGGGGCGGCTCGAACGAGCAGTACTTC.

This clone was observed a single time. This chain links TRBV19 with TRBJ1-5; no clear D gene. CDR1 LNHDA and CDR2 SQIVND come from the germline V gene (reference sequence). V gave up 1 base and J gave up 3 bases, with 7 bases separating them. This CDR3 is built from 14 residues. The CDR3 coding sequence is TGTGCCAGTAGTATAGTACGGCCCAATCAGCCCCAGCATTTT. This gives the protein CASSIVRPNQPQHF.

The chain uses TRBV5-5 and TRBJ1-4, with 9 bases lining up with TRBD1. The CDR3 has 17 residues. Losses at the gene ends were 4 bases for V and 3 bases for J; bases not matched to a gene: 10. In germline, CDR1 is SGHKS, CDR2 YYEKEE (reference sequence). The CDR3 nucleotides read TGTGCCAGCAGCCCAACAACAGGGGGCAGGTCTAATGAAAAACTGTTTTTT. Residues: CASSPTTGGRSNEKLFF.

The chain employs TRBV4-3 and TRBJ2-7; TRBD2 matches 8 bases. Germline V gives CDR1 LGHNA, CDR2 YSLEER. The CDR3 loop spans 17 amino acids. The V segment lost 0 bases and the J segment 1 base; nucleotides outside the gene matches: 8. CDR3 bases: TGCGCCAGCAGCCAAGATCAGGGCACTAGCGGTTCCTACGAGCAGTACTTC. Translated, it gives CASSQDQGTSGSYEQYF.

This clone was observed a single time. V gene TRBV11-3 combines with J gene TRBJ2-7; 9 nucleotides match TRBD1. CDR3 size: 16 residues. V gave up 6 bases and J gave up 2 bases; unmatched junction bases: 11. The germline gives CDR1 SGHNT, CDR2 YENEEA. CDR3 region: CASSLTRQGVAYEQYF. In DNA form, the CDR3 reads TGTGCCAGCAGTCTCACCAGACAGGGGGTAGCCTACGAGCAGTACTTC.

The J gene is TRBJ2-1, the V gene TRBV6-5; tentative D call: TRBD2 (6 bases). Germline-derived CDR1 and CDR2 are MNHEY and SVGAGI. This CDR3 contains 15 residues. V gave up 0 bases and J gave up 1 base, with 7 bases separating them. The CDR3 is CASSYSAGSYNEQFF. The CDR3 nucleotides read TGTGCCAGCAGTTACTCTGCGGGATCCTACAATGAGCAGTTCTTC.

The chain recombines TRBV13 with TRBJ2-7, with 10 bases fitting TRBD1. Unmatched junction bases numbered 4, after V lost 5 bases and J lost 3 bases. The length of the CDR3 is 14 residues. From germline, CDR1 is PRHDT and CDR2 FYEKMQ (reference sequence). The CDR3 sequence: CASSPRDRGYEQYF. The CDR3 DNA follows: TGTGCCAGCAGCCCTCGGGACAGGGGCTACGAGCAGTACTTC.

The chain has TRBV4-3 and TRBJ2-3; TRBD2 might be the D (6 bases). V lost 1 base and J lost 1, with 12 bases in between. This CDR3 is built from 16 residues. Germline V gives CDR1 LGHNA, CDR2 YSLEER. CDR3: CASSQVRDFGTDTQYF. The DNA for the CDR3 is TGCGCCAGCAGCCAAGTTCGGGACTTTGGCACAGATACGCAGTATTTT.

The J gene is TRBJ2-3, the V gene TRBV7-9, with 9 bases matching TRBD2. The V and J ends lost 2 bases and 0 bases, in that order; junction bases with no gene match: 9. The CDR3 runs 18 residues. Per germline, CDR1 SEHNR and CDR2 FQNEAQ (reference sequence). Here the CDR3 DNA reads TGTGCCAGCAGCTTAATTAGCGGGAGAGTCACTAGCACAGATACGCAGTATTTT. It specifies CASSLISGRVTSTDTQYF.

Remarks on this clone: Relative to the germline gene, one junction end is altered; a read error may explain this. The rearrangement links TRBV7-7 to TRBJ2-1, with 10 bases fitting TRBD2. CDR1 is SSHAT and CDR2 is FNYEAQ in the germline V gene (reference sequence). The CDR3 length is 14 residues. The CDR3: CASSPNSLAGALVF. Here the CDR3 DNA reads TGTGCCAGCAGCCCGAACAGCCTAGCGGGAGCATTGGTCTTC.

The chain uses TRBV4-3 and TRBJ1-2; the D is unclear. The germline V gene encodes CDR1 LGHNA and CDR2 YSLEER. The V gene lost 0 bases and the J gene lost 2 bases, with 13 bases spanning the gap. The CDR3 covers 16 residues. The CDR3 sequence: CASSQDRHIRNYGYTF. The CDR3 nucleotides are TGCGCCAGCAGCCAAGATCGGCATATTAGAAACTATGGCTACACCTTC.

The gene calls are TRBV9 and TRBJ2-2; 9 bases fit TRBD1. V lost 3 bases and J lost 4; bases outside the gene matches: 4. The germline V gene encodes CDR1 SGDLS and CDR2 YYNGEE. There are 15 residues in the CDR3. The CDR3: CASSEDRGRTGELFF. The CDR3 DNA reads TGTGCCAGCAGCGAGGACAGGGGACGCACCGGGGAGCTGTTTTTT.

This clone occurred once. The chain uses TRBV6-5 and TRBJ2-7; 7 bases map to TRBD2. After removal of 0 bases from V and 0 bases from J, the junction contained 5 bases not matched to a gene. The germline gives CDR1 MNHEY, CDR2 SVGAGI. The CDR3 contains 16 residues. In nucleotides, the CDR3 is TGTGCCAGCAGTTACTCTGGGGCTAGCGGCTCCTACGAGCAGTACTTC. Translation: CASSYSGASGSYEQYF.

The rearrangement joins TRBV11-2 to TRBJ2-1; 11 nucleotides line up with TRBD2. Trimming removed 4 bases from V and 5 bases from J; junction bases left unmatched: 4. The CDR3 sequence is 15 residues long. Germline V gene sequence: CDR1 SGHAT, CDR2 FQNNGV. CDR3 DNA: TGTGCCAGCAGCTCCGGACTAGCGGGCCACAATGAGCAGTTCTTC. This gives the protein CASSSGLAGHNEQFF. The variable domain in full, completed from reference TRBV11-2 and TRBJ2-1, reads EAGVAQSPRYKIIEKRQSVAFWCNPISGHATLYWYQQILGQGPKLLIQFQNNGVVDDSQLPKDRFSAERLKGVDSTLKIQPAKLEDSAVYLCASSSGLAGHNEQFFGPGTRLTVL.

This clone occurred a few times. J is TRBJ1-2 and V is TRBV19; D is undetermined. The germline CDR1 and CDR2 sequences are LNHDA and SQIVND (reference sequence). This CDR3 has 13 residues. V lost 6 bases, J lost 4 bases, and 12 bases lay in between. CDR3 bases: TGTGCCAGTAGGGAGGGAGCCATCTATGGCTACACCTTC. Amino acids: CASREGAIYGYTF.

This sequence joins TRBV27 and TRBJ2-5; D possibly corresponds to TRBD2 (7 bases). The germline CDR1 and CDR2 sequences are MNHEY and SMNVEV (reference sequence). Trimming shortened V by 2 bases and J by 5 bases, and 24 bases separated the two germline ends. CDR3 length equals 18 residues. CDR3: CASSLRVSVGGAVETQYF. The CDR3, as DNA: TGTGCCAGCAGTTTACGAGTATCCGTAGGGGGGGCCGTTGAGACCCAGTACTTC.

The chain employs TRBV12-5 and TRBJ2-1, with D perhaps TRBD2 (7 bases). The CDR3 extends over 13 amino acids. The germline V gene encodes CDR1 LGHNT and CDR2 FRNRAP. Trimming left V 6 bases short and J 4 bases short, with 10 bases between. CDR3 region: CASGRGGYNEQFF. As DNA, the CDR3 is TGTGCTAGTGGAAGGGGGGGATACAATGAGCAGTTCTTC.

The chain recombines TRBV2 with TRBJ1-1; D may be TRBD1 (5 bases). Trimming took off 3 bases at V and 7 bases at J, with 24 bases between the two ends. Germline CDR1 is SNHLY and CDR2 is FYNNEI. The CDR3 totals 17 residues. The chain's CDR3 is CASSERAVQGPSGEAFF. CDR3 DNA: TGTGCCAGCAGTGAGAGGGCTGTCCAGGGTCCCTCGGGTGAAGCTTTCTTT.

This clone has only one observation. The V and J genes are TRBV6-5 and TRBJ1-1, with D uncertain. Looked up from germline, CDR1 is MNHEY and CDR2 is SVGAGI. The CDR3 covers 16 residues. Trimming removed 2 bases from V and 6 bases from J, with 19 bases in between. CDR3 residues: CASSYDTTPGNSEAFF. CDR3 sequence (DNA): TGTGCCAGCAGTTACGACACGACCCCGGGAAACTCTGAAGCTTTCTTT.

This clone appeared a few times. The same CDR3 arises from other DNA sequences in this sample as well. This sequence joins TRBV7-2 and TRBJ2-7; tentative D call: TRBD2 (6 bases). The germline CDR1 and CDR2 sequences are SGHTA and FQGNSA. This CDR3 is built from 12 residues. V was clipped by 6 bases and J by 3 bases, with 9 bases between them. CDR3 sequence: CASSPRGYEQYF. DNA for the CDR3: TGTGCCAGCAGTCCGCGGGGCTACGAGCAGTACTTC. Looking up the rest from reference TRBV7-2 and TRBJ2-7 gives the full variable domain: GAGVSQSPSNKVTEKGKDVELRCDPISGHTALYWYRQSLGQGLEFLIYFQGNSAPDKSGLPSDRFSAERTGGSVSTLTIQRTQQEDSAVYLCASSPRGYEQYFGPGTRLTVT.

This chain uses TRBV6-5 with TRBJ1-5; 7 bases match TRBD1. The CDR3 spans 16 residues. In germline, CDR1 is MNHEY, CDR2 SVGAGI. After removal of 4 bases from V and 6 bases from J, the junction contained 12 bases not matched to a gene. The CDR3 DNA is TGTGCCAGCAGTTCCGTCCCGACAGGGTGGGGTCAGCCCCAGCATTTT. Amino acids: CASSSVPTGWGQPQHF.